These T cell receptor beta chains were read from a single sample in a study of blood T cell repertoires in COVID-19. Generated by immunoSEQ multiplex PCR, the TCRdb table keeps only in-frame clones and is missing some. The sample consists of fewer than 350,000 clones, 90% of them appearing once. Material: peripheral blood. These receptors all come from a woman in her twenties or thirties with COVID-19, enrolled during active disease. Each CDR3 is given with its conserved first and last residue.

cdr3_aa: CASSQYGTGVGRRNEQFF
v_call: TRBV14

cdr3_aa: CASSPLASGGTDTQYF
v_call: TRBV7-6

cdr3_aa: CASSRSPSGGASSYEQYF
v_call: TRBV6-2/TRBV6-3

cdr3_aa: CAISEGGSNQPQHF
v_call: TRBV10-3

cdr3_aa: CASSRTGTNYGYTF
v_call: TRBV7-2

cdr3_aa: CASSQSYRRSWNTIYF
v_call: TRBV4-2

cdr3_aa: CASSGTSGRYNEQFF
v_call: TRBV4-3

cdr3_aa: CASSIDPEALFF
v_call: TRBV19

cdr3_aa: CASSLKGLRFEQYF
v_call: TRBV28

cdr3_aa: CAMLAGGSDTQYF
v_call: TRBV10-3

cdr3_aa: CAISDPPRRGTEAFF
v_call: TRBV10-3

cdr3_aa: CASSLEYSSYEQYF
v_call: TRBV5-1

cdr3_aa: CASAAGNQPQHF
v_call: TRBV2

cdr3_aa: CATRAWGQGANQPQHF
v_call: TRBV15

cdr3_aa: CASSPVWDRGPYEQYF
v_call: TRBV6-2/TRBV6-3

cdr3_aa: CASSWPGSTEAFF
v_call: TRBV10-2

cdr3_aa: CASSSILTGSNQPQHF
v_call: TRBV27

cdr3_aa: CASSPWREEGNEQFF
v_call: TRBV5-1

cdr3_aa: CASSIAWGTGVPYEQYF
v_call: TRBV19

cdr3_aa: CAWGTSPNTQYF
v_call: TRBV30

cdr3_aa: CASGKGLAGNNEQFF
v_call: TRBV6-6

cdr3_aa: CASRASGELGSPLHF
v_call: TRBV6-6

cdr3_aa: CASSLDRGSNEKLFF
v_call: TRBV5-4

cdr3_aa: CASSLGLAGPRTDTQYF
v_call: TRBV5-1

cdr3_aa: CASSPLGRGGEAFF
v_call: TRBV3-1/TRBV3-2

cdr3_aa: CASSLLGGRAAGETQYF
v_call: TRBV7-9

cdr3_aa: CASSLSGRRTYNEQFF
v_call: TRBV5-1

cdr3_aa: CASSRAPGANVLTF
v_call: TRBV6-5

cdr3_aa: CAWSGRSGYNEQFF
v_call: TRBV30

cdr3_aa: CASSLGTMNTEAFF
v_call: TRBV5-4

cdr3_aa: CASSSGTSGIYNEQFF
v_call: TRBV11-3

cdr3_aa: CATSEAGTGGNQPQHF
v_call: TRBV24-1

cdr3_aa: CASSPWTGLGDTQYF
v_call: TRBV27

cdr3_aa: CASSLNGRAYEQYF
v_call: TRBV11-2

cdr3_aa: CASTPTGGALYEQYF
v_call: TRBV10-2

cdr3_aa: CASSLKGAMSSGANVLTF
v_call: TRBV3-1/TRBV3-2

cdr3_aa: CASRSLGNQPQHF
v_call: TRBV12-3/TRBV12-4

cdr3_aa: CASSEYGSGDYGYTF
v_call: TRBV25-1

cdr3_aa: CASSYNRGTYEQYF
v_call: TRBV6-5

cdr3_aa: CASSPFGQGYEQYF
v_call: TRBV28

cdr3_aa: CASSPFREGNEQFF
v_call: TRBV18

cdr3_aa: CASSPVRGSVSNYGYTF
v_call: TRBV18

cdr3_aa: CASSSRQQTQYF
v_call: TRBV12-3/TRBV12-4

cdr3_aa: CAWSVRPRGHTGELFF
v_call: TRBV30

cdr3_aa: CASSVDEGGGQPQHF
v_call: TRBV9

cdr3_aa: CASSVDTRGREEKLFF
v_call: TRBV9

cdr3_aa: CASSHLGGKETQYF
v_call: TRBV6-2/TRBV6-3

cdr3_aa: CASSPGTSGSTLSSTDTQYF
v_call: TRBV19